This T cell receptor beta chain appears in the sequencing data of a study of blood T cell repertoires in COVID-19 (dated by TCRdb to the early 2020s). In terms of the full investigation: Samples from collaborators originated in the United States, Italy and Spain and spanned both the acute and convalescent phases of COVID-19. The material from the prospective study consisted of cDNA or gDNA derived from T cells, B-cell-depleted T cells, or PBMCs. The dataset comprised deeply sampled blood TCRbeta repertoires from subjects exposed to, actively infected with, or recovered from COVID-19. The repertoires were released in a freely available public database meant as a resource for research on the immune response to SARS-CoV-2. Samples came from the ongoing ImmuneRACE study (first 160 participants) plus 1,254 subjects from 6 global collaborators. Sample metadata almost always included a de-identified subject ID, COVID-19 status, age in years and sex. Where available, HLA class I and class II types were obtained from metadata supplied by the sample provider rather than from assay-based typing.

Participants in the prospective study were enrolled through a virtual design, were aged roughly 18 to 95 years, and lived in approximately 25 United States geographic areas. In the prospective study, participants were assigned to cohorts based on the clinical history participants reported in a screening survey and a study questionnaire. Recovered participants in ImmuneRACE Cohort 3 were defined as having two consecutive negative NP/OP PCR tests, clearance from a healthcare professional, or resolution of symptoms. In the prospective study, mobile phlebotomists collected whole blood, serum and a nasopharyngeal or oropharyngeal swab from each participant. Prospective study participants could optionally give additional blood draws and questionnaires over an approximately 2-month period. Before DNA extraction, blood samples from the prospective study were shipped at room temperature or frozen. The full study reports these points: The amount of clinical and demographic metadata varied by source and participant and was provided uncurated.

V is trimmed back by 2 bases and J by 9 bases, and the junction contains 10 bases that no gene match accounts for. The CDR3 sequence holds 15 residues, the cysteine and phenylalanine included. The CDR3 DNA has 45 bases and is translated from base 1. CDR1 MNHEY and CDR2 SVGEGT are derived from the germline V gene. For this clone: The antigen this receptor binds is unknown. Per-nucleotide qualities are absent, and no much larger clonotype sits a single base away.

The immunoSEQ Assay, a bias-controlled multiplex PCR, was used to amplify TCRbeta CDR3 regions from genomic DNA. For the original study's pipeline: The number of nucleated cells in each sample was estimated from the amplification of reference gene primers within the assay. To quantify the absolute abundance of each unique TCRbeta CDR3 rearrangement, sequence reads were collapsed and filtered. For each sample, productive Simpson clonality was calculated as the square root of Simpson's diversity index over productive rearrangements. As stored in TCRdb, this immuneACCESS dataset retains in-frame rearrangements with V and J assigned. A fraction of the clones does not appear; measured against another copy, unresolved V genes explain less than half of the discrepancy, and the remainder lacks a known reason. D and trimming were read from the DNA, whereas the V and J calls and clone size are those reported in that table. The table for this sample lists a few hundred thousand clones; more than 65% of them were counted only once. The ten largest make up 3.4% of the sample.

The specimen sequenced was PBMCs or T cells enriched from blood (not recorded which). The chain uses TRBV6-2 or TRBV6-3 and TRBJ2-1; 7 bases in between match TRBD2. The sequence came from a man aged 45 to 65 who had recovered from COVID-19. The CDR3 region: CASSYPGRELGEQFF. The DNA sequence reads TGTGCCAGCAGTTACCCGGGGCGGGAGCTGGGTGAGCAGTTCTTC.